A selection of T cell receptor beta chains follows, all from one sample in a study of PD-1 blockade in classical Hodgkin lymphoma. TCRdb's table, derived via immunoSEQ multiplex PCR, lists solely in-frame clones and lacks some. Of about 6,700 clones in the sample, approximately 83% were seen once. The sequencing used peripheral blood mononuclear cells (PBMCs), collected before the fourth cycle of nivolumab. These receptors all come from a human donor with classical Hodgkin lymphoma. CDR3s include the opening cysteine and the closing phenylalanine or tryptophan.

CDR3: CASSLGREGTEQFF
J: TRBJ2-1
V: TRBV28
length: 14

CDR3: CASSVDRVSEQFF
J: TRBJ2-1
V: TRBV6-4
length: 13

CDR3: CASSSSPSPWGYGYTF
J: TRBJ1-2
V: TRBV10-1
length: 16

CDR3: CASSLYILAGGGGETQYF
J: TRBJ2-5
V: TRBV7-2
length: 18

CDR3: CARRRGTSGTSTDTQYF
J: TRBJ2-3
V: TRBV5-3
length: 17

CDR3: CASSRDDSRDQPQHF
J: TRBJ1-5
V: TRBV7-2
length: 15

CDR3: CSVDHLGQGASDTQYF
J: TRBJ2-3
V: TRBV29-1
length: 16

CDR3: CASSLGGFGEQYF
J: TRBJ2-7
V: TRBV13
length: 13

CDR3: CASSLGRDSNEKLFF
J: TRBJ1-4
V: TRBV7-9
length: 15

CDR3: CASSLSSSGYNEQFF
J: TRBJ2-1
V: TRBV27
length: 15

CDR3: CASSGSGRASYNEQFF
J: TRBJ2-1
V: TRBV9
length: 16

CDR3: CASSSQGLNTEAFF
J: TRBJ1-1
V: TRBV5-1
length: 14

CDR3: CASSDSSGREGTDTQYF
J: TRBJ2-3
V: TRBV9
length: 17

CDR3: CASNPWRESQETQYF
J: TRBJ2-5
V: TRBV28
length: 15

CDR3: CASSYSTGGTEAFF
J: TRBJ1-1
V: TRBV6-9
length: 14

CDR3: CASSIDYRTYGYTF
J: TRBJ1-2
V: TRBV19
length: 14

CDR3: CASSTQGGSNQPQHF
J: TRBJ1-5
V: TRBV18
length: 15

CDR3: CASSFGTAGNTDTQYF
J: TRBJ2-3
V: TRBV5-1
length: 16

CDR3: CASSWTGMNTEAFF
J: TRBJ1-1
V: TRBV6-5
length: 14

CDR3: CASSPAGEGNQPQHF
J: TRBJ1-5
V: TRBV7-6
length: 15

CDR3: CASSVVAWETQYF
J: TRBJ2-5
V: TRBV2
length: 13

CDR3: CASSPGGGYTF
J: TRBJ1-2
V: TRBV18
length: 11

CDR3: CASSQSTAAEKNEQYF
J: TRBJ2-7
V: TRBV23-1
length: 16

CDR3: CASSPRDGQLIHEQYF
J: TRBJ2-7
V: TRBV19
length: 16

CDR3: CASSVAIGGQGQETQYF
J: TRBJ2-5
V: TRBV9
length: 17

CDR3: CSADAYEQFF
J: TRBJ2-1
V: TRBV20-1
length: 10

CDR3: CASGSSYEQYF
J: TRBJ2-7
V: TRBV2
length: 11

CDR3: CASPREGKYNEQFF
J: TRBJ2-1
V: TRBV2
length: 14

CDR3: CASTLRDGHYEQYF
J: TRBJ2-7
V: TRBV7-3
length: 14

CDR3: CASSWDYSDEQYF
J: TRBJ2-7
V: TRBV7-9
length: 13

CDR3: CASSSRTGGVGEQYF
J: TRBJ2-7
V: TRBV9
length: 15

CDR3: CASSQPGQGVNEQYF
J: TRBJ2-7
V: TRBV7-8
length: 15

CDR3: CASSLVPFLGGEQFF
J: TRBJ2-1
V: TRBV7-8
length: 15

CDR3: CASSFPDTEAFF
J: TRBJ1-1
V: TRBV6-6
length: 12

CDR3: CASSMSGRVGETQYF
J: TRBJ2-5
V: TRBV19
length: 15

CDR3: CASSLRPREVGQYF
J: TRBJ2-7
V: TRBV5-4
length: 14

CDR3: CASSEVAGATGELFF
J: TRBJ2-2
V: TRBV2
length: 15

CDR3: CASLGEGTEAFF
J: TRBJ1-1
V: TRBV5-1
length: 12

CDR3: CASRTGTGANVLTF
J: TRBJ2-6
V: TRBV5-1
length: 14

CDR3: CASSLASGTSYEQYF
J: TRBJ2-7
V: TRBV5-5
length: 15

CDR3: CASSFGSPNYGYTF
J: TRBJ1-2
V: TRBV28
length: 14

CDR3: CASSASGRPYEQYF
J: TRBJ2-7
V: TRBV27
length: 14

CDR3: CASSEFAGRSPGANVLTF
J: TRBJ2-6
V: TRBV7-9
length: 18

CDR3: CASSPWVGDGTDTQYF
J: TRBJ2-3
V: TRBV14
length: 16

CDR3: CASSPGPRSSYEQYF
J: TRBJ2-7
V: TRBV18
length: 15

CDR3: CASSLTWDIQSRANVLTF
J: TRBJ2-6
V: TRBV18
length: 18

CDR3: CASSREQAYYGYTF
J: TRBJ1-2
V: TRBV11-2
length: 14

CDR3: CASSLERLARYNEQFF
J: TRBJ2-1
V: TRBV23-1
length: 16

CDR3: CASSLGSGRVADTQYF
J: TRBJ2-3
V: TRBV7-2
length: 16

CDR3: CASSLAPSGRAYEQYF
J: -
V: TRBV5-1
length: 16

CDR3: CASSKPGRASLSSYNEQFF
J: TRBJ2-1
V: TRBV7-8
length: 19

CDR3: CASSPRVREKLFF
J: TRBJ1-4
V: TRBV18
length: 13

CDR3: CASSTSVAREQFF
J: TRBJ2-1
V: TRBV19
length: 13

CDR3: CASTRTRMGNTEAFF
J: TRBJ1-1
V: TRBV5-6
length: 15